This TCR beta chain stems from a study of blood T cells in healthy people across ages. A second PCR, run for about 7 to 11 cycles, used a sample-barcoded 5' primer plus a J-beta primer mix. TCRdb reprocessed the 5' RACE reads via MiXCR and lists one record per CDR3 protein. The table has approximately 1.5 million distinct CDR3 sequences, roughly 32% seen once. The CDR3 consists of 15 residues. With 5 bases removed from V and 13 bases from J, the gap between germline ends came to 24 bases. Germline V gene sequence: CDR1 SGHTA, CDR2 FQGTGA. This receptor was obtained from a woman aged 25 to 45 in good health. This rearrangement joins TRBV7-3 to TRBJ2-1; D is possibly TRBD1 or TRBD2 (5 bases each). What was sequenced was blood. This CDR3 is CASSTVGRGVRVQFF. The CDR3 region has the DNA TGTGCCAGCAGCACCGTTGGACGGGGCGTAAGGGTTCAGTTCTTC.